This T cell receptor (beta chain) was captured in a study of T cell responses to AZD1222 COVID-19 vaccine. Background on the study: Second doses that came at about 4 or about 12 weeks were put together. General study points: Clonal diversity was possibly underestimated, and the donors were mostly white British, with more females.

Profiled with immunoSEQ multiplex PCR; TCRdb holds only in-frame clones, not every one. The sample includes tens of thousands of clones, 88% of them seen just once. The CDR3 totals 12 residues. V dropped 8 bases and J dropped 2 bases, with 10 bases sitting between them. Germline V gives CDR1 LNHDA, CDR2 SQIVND (reference sequence). To note about this clone: Antigen unknown.

This clonotype originated in an adult in good health. The sample here was peripheral blood, taken on day 0 of AZD1222 vaccination. V and J are TRBV19 and TRBJ2-7; possibly TRBD1 for D (6 bases). CDR3 amino acids: CASSQGPYEQYF. CDR3 in DNA: TGTGCCAGTTCACAGGGACCCTACGAGCAGTACTTC.